This passage covers 23 T cell receptor beta chains from one sample sequenced in a study of shared clonotypes between healthy human individuals. Only in-frame clones appear in the TCRdb table, and some are missing; sequencing was by immunoSEQ multiplex PCR. The table has about 2 million clones, approximately 95% seen once. Input material: naive CD4+ T cells sorted from blood. Subset given: CD45RA+ positively selected. The source is a man aged 18-30 years in good health.

The rearrangement uses TRBV2 and TRBJ2-2, with D tentatively TRBD1 (5 bases). V was shortened by 5 bases and J by 4 bases, with 20 bases between the two germline ends. From germline, CDR1 is SNHLY and CDR2 FYNNEI. This CDR3 region has 17 residues. The CDR3 DNA reads TGTGCCAGCAGTAGAACAGGACGCGGAGCTGGCACCGGGGAGCTGTTTTTT. Translating gives CASSRTGRGAGTGELFF.

In this sample, this clone turned up once. The rearrangement links TRBV5-6 to TRBJ1-2; D remains unclear. The CDR3 runs to 12 residues. Germline V gives CDR1 SGHDT, CDR2 YYEEEE. Trimming left V 4 bases short and J 4 bases short, with 8 bases between. The DNA for the CDR3 is TGTGCCAGCAGCCAGGTCTCCTATGGCTACACCTTC. Translated: CASSQVSYGYTF. Together with reference TRBV5-6 and TRBJ1-2, the CDR3 gives the full variable domain: DAGVTQSPTHLIKTRGQQVTLRCSPKSGHDTVSWYQQALGQGPQFIFQYYEEEERQRGNFPDRFSGHQFPNYSSELNVNALLLGDSALYLCASSQVSYGYTFGSGTRLTVV.

This clone was observed a single time. This chain links TRBV28 with TRBJ2-3; a possible D gene is TRBD2 (6 bases). Germline loops: CDR1 MDHEN, CDR2 SYDVKM. V dropped 5 bases and J dropped 4 bases, with 16 bases sitting between them. CDR3 length: 15 residues. CDR3 region: CASSRPGRGSDTQYF. CDR3 coding DNA: TGTGCCAGCAGTAGGCCGGGGCGGGGCTCAGATACGCAGTATTTT.

This clone was detected once. The chain links TRBV28 to TRBJ2-7; no clear D gene. Germline loops: CDR1 MDHEN, CDR2 SYDVKM. This CDR3 comprises 13 residues. Deletions cut 1 base from V and 4 bases from J, with 8 bases between. CDR3 amino acids: CASSLSPVYEQYF. CDR3 DNA: TGTGCCAGCAGTTTATCCCCGGTGTACGAGCAGTACTTC. The full variable domain, in which reference TRBV28 and TRBJ2-7 provide the parts outside the CDR3, is DVKVTQSSRYLVKRTGEKVFLECVQDMDHENMFWYRQDPGLGLRLIYFSYDVKMKEKGDIPEGYSVSREKKERFSLILESASTNQTSMYLCASSLSPVYEQYFGPGTRLTVT.

The chain uses TRBV4-1 and TRBJ1-2; D gene unclear. The V gene's germline CDR1 is MGHRA and CDR2 YSYEKL. The CDR3 is 14 residues long. Between the trimmed V and J ends, which lost 0 bases and 8 bases, there was a span of 13 bases. The CDR3 bases are TGCGCCAGCAGCCAAGACCCAGCACTGGGGGGCTACACCTTC. The encoded protein is CASSQDPALGGYTF.

This chain joins TRBV9 and TRBJ2-1; 9 bases are shared with TRBD2. The CDR3 is 16 amino acids. The germline gives CDR1 SGDLS, CDR2 YYNGEE. Losses at the gene ends were 0 bases for V and 4 bases for J; bases not matched to a gene: 5. CDR3: CASSVDSGSWYNEQFF. CDR3 in DNA: TGTGCCAGCAGCGTAGATAGCGGGAGTTGGTACAATGAGCAGTTCTTC.

The chain is built from TRBV5-4 and TRBJ2-2; maybe TRBD1 (6 bases). CDR1 and CDR2 from the germline V gene are SGHNT and YYREEE (reference sequence). Trimming cost V 0 bases and J 6 bases, with 6 bases left between them. The CDR3 loop spans 13 amino acids. The CDR3 nucleotides are TGTGCCAGCAGCTTGGACAGGGCCGGGGAGCTGTTTTTT. Translation gives CASSLDRAGELFF.

This chain links TRBV10-3 with TRBJ2-5, with 9 positions matching TRBD2. Germline V gene data show CDR1 as ENHRY and CDR2 as SYGVKD. This CDR3 spans 15 amino acids. After removal of 5 bases from V and 2 bases from J, the junction contained 6 bases not matched to a gene. Written as DNA, the CDR3 is TGTGCCATCAGTCAGACTAGCGGCGTACAAGAGACCCAGTACTTC. It specifies CAISQTSGVQETQYF.

This clone has only one observation. The chain has TRBV7-9 and TRBJ1-6; the D gene is possibly TRBD1 (6 bases). The germline V gene encodes CDR1 SEHNR and CDR2 FQNEAQ (reference sequence). This CDR3 has 15 amino acids. Deletions cut 5 bases from V and 7 bases from J, with 15 bases between. As DNA, the CDR3 is TGTGCCAGCAGCCCAGAGACAGGTGGGAATTCACCCCTCCACTTT. Encoded protein: CASSPETGGNSPLHF.

The V gene is TRBV9, the J gene TRBJ2-1, with a weak D call TRBD2 (5 bases). V was shortened by 3 bases and J by 5 bases, with 9 bases between the two germline ends. Germline loops: CDR1 SGDLS, CDR2 YYNGEE. This CDR3 region has 13 residues. CDR3 bases: TGTGCCAGCAGCGGAATGAGGGACAATGAGCAGTTCTTC. It codes for CASSGMRDNEQFF.

Here the CDR3 DNA reads TGTGCCTGGAGTGGTAAGGATACGCAGTATTTT. Translated, it gives CAWSGKDTQYF. This chain connects TRBV30 to TRBJ2-3; D remains ambiguous. Germline CDR1 GTSNPN, CDR2 SVGIG (reference sequence). V lost 1 base, J lost 6 bases, and 5 bases lay in between. The CDR3 extends over 11 amino acids.

The V gene is TRBV5-1, the J gene TRBJ1-6, with D perhaps matching TRBD1 (6 bases). The germline V and J ends were trimmed by 2 bases and 6 bases, with 12 bases remaining between them. CDR3 length: 15 residues. CDR1 and CDR2 (germline): SGHRS, YFSETQ. The CDR3 spells CASSLGDRFNSPLHF. DNA for the CDR3: TGCGCCAGCAGCTTAGGTGACAGGTTTAATTCACCCCTCCACTTT. Full variable domain (remainder filled in from reference TRBV5-1 and TRBJ1-6): KAGVTQTPRYLIKTRGQQVTLSCSPISGHRSVSWYQQTPGQGLQFLFEYFSETQRNKGNFPGRFSGRQFSNSRSEMNVSTLELGDSALYLCASSLGDRFNSPLHFGNGTRLTVT.

V is TRBV30 and J is TRBJ2-5; TRBD2 aligns across 7 bases. The trim removed 3 bases at V and 4 bases at J, leaving 8 bases unmatched. The CDR3 contains 14 residues. Germline V CDR1 and CDR2: GTSNPN, SVGIG (reference sequence). In DNA, the CDR3 is TGTGCCTGGAGCCTGGGACTACGAGGAGAGACCCAGTACTTC. Its translation: CAWSLGLRGETQYF. The whole variable domain, remainder taken from reference TRBV30 and TRBJ2-5, is SQTIHQWPATLVQPVGSPLSLECTVEGTSNPNLYWYRQAAGRGLQLLFYSVGIGQISSEVPQNLSASRPQDRQFILSSKKLLLSDSGFYLCAWSLGLRGETQYFGPGTRLLVL.

This clone turned up a few times. The chain joins TRBV6-1 to TRBJ2-7; TRBD2 aligns across 7 bases. Per germline, CDR1 MNHNS and CDR2 SASEGT. The CDR3 covers 14 residues. The J segment lost 2 bases and the V segment lost 7 bases, leaving 8 bases of the junction unmatched. CDR3 in amino acids: CASTKAGAPYEQYF. In DNA form, the CDR3 reads TGTGCCAGCACTAAGGCGGGAGCCCCCTACGAGCAGTACTTC.

The chain links TRBV2 to TRBJ2-7; 8 positions match TRBD1. The length of the CDR3 is 14 residues. The V and J ends lost 5 bases and 2 bases, in that order; junction bases with no gene match: 5. Germline-derived CDR1 and CDR2 are SNHLY and FYNNEI. CDR3: CASSYDRGTYEQYF. CDR3 sequence (DNA): TGTGCCAGCAGTTATGACAGGGGTACCTACGAGCAGTACTTC.

The V gene is TRBV18, the J gene TRBJ1-4; D is unresolved. The ends were cut back, 1 base at V and 2 bases at J, with 14 bases in the middle. CDR3 length equals 17 residues. The germline V gene encodes CDR1 KGHSH and CDR2 LQKENI. The CDR3 DNA follows: TGTGCCAGCTCACCACTAGGCAGTCTCGCTACTAATGAAAAACTGTTTTTT. Its translation is CASSPLGSLATNEKLFF.

This chain uses TRBV28 with TRBJ1-3, with 8 bases aligning to TRBD1. The CDR3 consists of 16 residues. The germline CDR1 and CDR2 sequences are MDHEN and SYDVKM. V shed 5 bases and J 0 bases; nucleotides not matched to a gene: 6. As DNA, the CDR3 is TGTGCCAGCAGTCCCCTAGGACAGGGCTCTGGAAACACCATATATTTT. Translation: CASSPLGQGSGNTIYF.

The gene calls are TRBV11-2 and TRBJ1-1; TRBD1 agrees at 8 bases. This CDR3 comprises 15 residues. CDR1 is SGHAT and CDR2 is FQNNGV in the germline V gene. Unmatched junction bases numbered 6, after V lost 2 bases and J lost 4 bases. Here the CDR3 DNA reads TGTGCCAGCAGCTTAAGACAGGGGTGGGGCACTGAAGCTTTCTTT. It translates to CASSLRQGWGTEAFF.

The chain joins TRBV6-5 to TRBJ2-7; D unresolved. The V and J ends lost 7 bases and 7 bases respectively, with 17 bases between them. CDR1 and CDR2 (germline): MNHEY, SVGAGI. CDR3 size: 13 residues. The CDR3 here is CASTLSGAGEQYF. DNA of the CDR3: TGTGCCAGCACCCTTTCCGGCGCCGGGGAGCAGTACTTC.

The chain is built from TRBV18 and TRBJ1-4; D is ambiguous. The V and J ends lost 10 bases and 4 bases respectively, with 16 bases between them. The CDR3 consists of 14 residues. Germline values: CDR1 KGHSH, CDR2 LQKENI. The CDR3 protein is CATKKADHNEKLFF. The CDR3 nucleotides read TGTGCCACCAAAAAGGCTGATCATAATGAAAAACTGTTTTTT.

The chain has TRBV4-1 and TRBJ1-2; 7 bases line up with TRBD1. The CDR3 runs 13 residues. The V segment lost 2 bases and the J segment 13 bases; nucleotides outside the gene matches: 10. Germline values: CDR1 MGHRA, CDR2 YSYEKL. The CDR3 coding sequence is TGCGCCAGCAGCCAAATAGCAGGGGGGGTTTGCACCTTC. It translates to CASSQIAGGVCTF.

V and J are TRBV14 and TRBJ2-5; D is uncertain. Germline V gene lookup returns CDR1 SGHDN and CDR2 FVKESK. V lost 4 bases and J lost 7, with 7 bases in between. The CDR3 extends over 11 amino acids. This CDR3 is CASSRSGTQYF. The CDR3 DNA reads TGTGCCAGCAGCCGATCGGGGACCCAGTACTTC.

With regard to this clone: This sample includes further DNA sequences coding for the same CDR3. J is TRBJ2-1 and V is TRBV5-1, with 10 bases identical to TRBD2. CDR1 and CDR2 from the germline V gene are SGHRS and YFSETQ. This CDR3 spans 14 amino acids. Germline trimming cut 3 bases from V and 7 bases from J; bases unmatched to any gene: 4. CDR3: CASSSGTSANEQFF. The CDR3 DNA follows: TGCGCCAGCAGCTCCGGGACTAGCGCTAATGAGCAGTTCTTC. The entire variable domain, with the rest obtained from reference TRBV5-1 and TRBJ2-1, is as follows: KAGVTQTPRYLIKTRGQQVTLSCSPISGHRSVSWYQQTPGQGLQFLFEYFSETQRNKGNFPGRFSGRQFSNSRSEMNVSTLELGDSALYLCASSSGTSANEQFFGPGTRLTVL.